The 2 T cell receptor beta chains given below trace back to one sample, sequenced in a study of lymphopenia after photon versus proton radiotherapy. The assay was immunoSEQ multiplex PCR, and TCRdb's table has in-frame clones only and misses some. Here the sample spans roughly 25,000 clones, around nine tenths being singletons. The specimen comprised peripheral blood, sampled from a patient treated with photon-based radiotherapy. All receptors come from a woman aged 50 to 60 with cholangiocarcinoma.

J is TRBJ1-2 and V is TRBV29-1; TRBD1 might be the D (6 bases). The germline gives CDR1 SQVTM, CDR2 ANQGSEA. V lost 7 bases to trimming and J lost 7 bases, with 13 bases between them. The CDR3 totals 11 residues. CDR3 DNA: TGCAGCGCCAACAGGGCACGTGGCTACACCTTC. This codes for CSANRARGYTF.

The rearrangement uses TRBV30 and TRBJ2-1, with no clear D. The length of the CDR3 is 11 residues. The V gene's germline CDR1 is GTSNPN and CDR2 SVGIG (reference sequence). Trimming stripped 2 bases from V and 7 bases from J, with 6 bases between. CDR3 protein: CAWSTGNEQFF. Here the CDR3 DNA reads TGTGCCTGGAGTACTGGGAATGAGCAGTTCTTC.